The 25 T cell receptor beta chains below all came from one sample that was sequenced in a study of blood T cell repertoires in COVID-19. Here immunoSEQ multiplex PCR was the method, and the copy in TCRdb shows in-frame clones only, minus some. This sample yields some 150,000 clones, of which roughly 90% are seen a single time; 1.2% belongs to the top ten. The sequenced material came from PBMCs or T cells enriched from blood (not recorded which). The source of these receptors is a woman aged 25 to 39 with acute COVID-19.

The V and J genes are TRBV6-5 and TRBJ2-3, with 10 bases fitting TRBD1. CDR3 length equals 14 residues. The V gene end was trimmed by 8 bases and the J gene end by 2 bases; junction bases not matched to a gene: 4. Germline loops: CDR1 MNHEY, CDR2 SVGAGI. CDR3 bases: TGTGCCAGCGGAGGGACAGGGGACACAGATACGCAGTATTTT. Protein: CASGGTGDTDTQYF.

The chain has TRBV7-2 and TRBJ2-1; D is uncertain. From germline, CDR1 is SGHTA and CDR2 FQGNSA. The CDR3 length is 13 residues. The V and J ends lost 1 base and 4 bases respectively, with 5 bases between them. CDR3 residues: CASSLGSYNEQFF. The CDR3, as DNA: TGTGCCAGCAGCTTAGGCAGTTACAATGAGCAGTTCTTC.

The chain couples TRBV9 to TRBJ2-6; tentatively, D is TRBD1 (6 bases). The V gene lost 4 bases and the J gene lost 5 bases, with 16 bases spanning the gap. Germline lookup yields CDR1 SGDLS and CDR2 YYNGEE. This CDR3 contains 16 residues. CDR3 region: CASSYTGPVWANVLTF. The CDR3 nucleotides are TGTGCCAGCAGCTATACAGGGCCCGTCTGGGCCAACGTCCTGACTTTC.

The CDR3: CASSTTGGAGNTIYF. The CDR3 coding sequence is TGCGCCAGCAGCACCACAGGGGGGGCTGGAAACACCATATATTTT. J is TRBJ1-3 and V is TRBV5-1; 8 nucleotides align to TRBD1. This CDR3 is 15 amino acids long. Germline CDR1 SGHRS, CDR2 YFSETQ. J gave up 2 bases and V 4 bases, and 5 bases lay outside the gene matches. Complete variable domain (other parts from reference TRBV5-1 and TRBJ1-3): KAGVTQTPRYLIKTRGQQVTLSCSPISGHRSVSWYQQTPGQGLQFLFEYFSETQRNKGNFPGRFSGRQFSNSRSEMNVSTLELGDSALYLCASSTTGGAGNTIYFGEGSWLTVV.

The sample holds a few counts of this clone. This chain links TRBV2 with TRBJ2-2; D may be TRBD2 (6 bases). Trimming pared 4 bases from V and 8 bases from J, leaving 14 bases between. Germline CDR1 and CDR2: SNHLY and FYNNEI. The length of the CDR3 is 14 residues. The CDR3 sequence is CASSAEGGTGELFF. CDR3 nucleotide sequence: TGTGCCAGCAGTGCGGAGGGCGGGACTGGGGAGCTGTTTTTT.

This clone was counted between two and nine times. The chain combines TRBV4-1 with TRBJ1-1; D is ambiguous. Germline V gives CDR1 MGHRA, CDR2 YSYEKL. Trimming removed 1 base at V and 7 bases at J, with 10 bases between. The length of the CDR3 is 13 residues. The DNA for the CDR3 is TGCGCCAGCAGCCAAGGGGCATGGAATGAAGCTTTCTTT. This codes for CASSQGAWNEAFF.

The chain combines TRBV7-9 with TRBJ1-3; TRBD1 might be the D (6 bases). This CDR3 contains 16 residues. Germline CDR1 SEHNR, CDR2 FQNEAQ (reference sequence). V was clipped by 6 bases and J by 0 bases, with 15 bases between them. This CDR3 reads CASSRDRQYSGNTIYF. The CDR3 DNA reads as TGTGCCAGCAGTCGTGACAGGCAATACTCTGGAAACACCATATATTTT.

This chain links TRBV4-3 with TRBJ2-1, with D perhaps matching TRBD1 (7 bases). Per the germline V gene, CDR1 is LGHNA and CDR2 is YSLEER. The CDR3 has 17 amino acids. V lost 3 bases and J 4 bases, leaving 19 bases between the germline ends. DNA of the CDR3: TGCGCCAGCAGCCAGCGGGGACAGACGACAGGATACAATGAGCAGTTCTTC. It specifies CASSQRGQTTGYNEQFF.

The chain has TRBV7-3 and TRBJ2-3; no reliable D call. Germline V gene data show CDR1 as SGHTA and CDR2 as FQGTGA. V lost 2 bases and J lost 6, with 12 bases in between. This CDR3 is 14 amino acids long. The CDR3 region has the DNA TGTGCCAGCAGCTTAGACACCGCGTCGGATACGCAGTATTTT. Translating it yields CASSLDTASDTQYF.

The chain recombines TRBV6-1 with TRBJ2-7; 9 bases fit TRBD2. The CDR3 is made up of 16 amino acids. CDR1 is MNHNS, CDR2 SASEGT, per germline. V gave up 2 bases and J gave up 0 bases; unmatched junction bases: 5. The CDR3 region is CASSESGRTSSYEQYF. The CDR3 coding sequence is TGTGCCAGCAGTGAAAGCGGGAGGACGAGCTCCTACGAGCAGTACTTC.

The table lists this clone with a count of one. V gene TRBV5-4 combines with J gene TRBJ1-6; 8 bases map to TRBD1. This CDR3 is built from 15 residues. Unmatched junction bases numbered 10, after V lost 4 bases and J lost 10 bases. The germline V gene has CDR1 SGHNT and CDR2 YYREEE (reference sequence). CDR3 sequence (DNA): TGTGCCAGCAGCAAAAAACAGGGGGATGGCTCACCCCTCCACTTT. This gives the protein CASSKKQGDGSPLHF.

This rearrangement joins TRBV28 to TRBJ2-3; 9 positions agree with TRBD1. Germline CDR1 and CDR2: MDHEN and SYDVKM. Trimming cost V 2 bases and J 3 bases; bases outside gene matches: 9. The CDR3 extends over 17 amino acids. The CDR3 sequence is CASSLHTGGGVTDTQYF. DNA of the CDR3: TGTGCCAGCAGTTTACATACAGGGGGCGGCGTGACAGATACGCAGTATTTT.

V usage is TRBV5-4 and J usage is TRBJ1-2; 8 nucleotides match TRBD1. Germline CDR1 and CDR2: SGHNT and YYREEE (reference sequence). The V and J ends lost 4 bases and 4 bases, in that order; junction bases with no gene match: 12. This CDR3 spans 16 amino acids. CDR3 sequence (DNA): TGTGCCAGCAGCGTCGACAGGGGTGGGTTAGGCTATGGCTACACCTTC. It yields the protein CASSVDRGGLGYGYTF.

This chain joins TRBV7-2 and TRBJ2-2; TRBD1 might be the D (6 bases). V was cut by 5 bases and J by 7 bases, with 14 bases left in between. The CDR3 is 14 residues long. CDR1 is SGHTA and CDR2 is FQGNSA in the germline V gene. CDR3 nucleotides: TGTGCCAGCAGCACACAAACAGGGCTCGGGGAGCTGTTTTTT. Protein: CASSTQTGLGELFF.

This clone was seen more than once but under ten times. The chain couples TRBV29-1 to TRBJ1-4; perhaps TRBD1 as D (6 bases). Germline assignment: CDR1 SQVTM and CDR2 ANQGSEA. The V gene lost 6 bases and the J gene lost 5 bases, with 13 bases spanning the gap. This CDR3 region has 13 residues. CDR3 region: CSVGGASNEKLFF. CDR3 bases: TGCAGCGTGGGGGGGGCCTCAAATGAAAAACTGTTTTTT.

CDR3 DNA sequence: TGCAGCGTGGGCCAGGGGGCGTTTTACACTGAAGCTTTCTTT. Protein sequence: CSVGQGAFYTEAFF. V is TRBV29-1 and J is TRBJ1-1, with TRBD1 identical over 8 bases. Looked up from germline, CDR1 is SQVTM and CDR2 is ANQGSEA. This CDR3 region has 14 residues. V trimming: 6 bases; J trimming: 3 bases; junction bases outside the gene matches: 9.

CDR3 DNA sequence: TGTGCCAGCTCACCGGGACAGATACTCATGACTTCCGGAAACACCATATATTTT. Its translation: CASSPGQILMTSGNTIYF. The chain employs TRBV18 and TRBJ1-3; 7 nucleotides align to TRBD1. Looked up from germline, CDR1 is KGHSH and CDR2 is LQKENI. CDR3 size: 18 residues. The V gene end was trimmed by 3 bases and the J gene end by 4 bases; junction bases not matched to a gene: 15.

This chain links TRBV30 with TRBJ2-3; weak D call: TRBD2 (6 bases). Germline V gene lookup returns CDR1 GTSNPN and CDR2 SVGIG (reference sequence). The CDR3 contains 13 residues. CDR3 nucleotide sequence: TGTGCACGGAAGGCTAGCGGCACAGATACGCAGTATTTT. It specifies CARKASGTDTQYF.

A few counts support this clone. The rearrangement joins TRBV4-3 to TRBJ2-3; 10 bases map to TRBD2. This CDR3 has 16 amino acids. J was trimmed by 4 bases and V by 1 base; bases with no gene match: 5. Germline V gives CDR1 LGHNA, CDR2 YSLEER. The CDR3, as DNA: TGCGCCAGCAGCCAAGGGAGCGGGAGGGGGGCAGATACGCAGTATTTT. Translating it yields CASSQGSGRGADTQYF.

The chain couples TRBV5-4 to TRBJ1-2; TRBD1 is a possible D gene (6 bases). V was pared by 2 bases and J by 6 bases, with 11 bases between. The CDR3 length is 13 residues. Germline-derived CDR1 and CDR2 are SGHNT and YYREEE (reference sequence). The CDR3 spells CASSLQGGDGYTF. The DNA for the CDR3 is TGTGCCAGCAGCTTACAGGGAGGGGATGGCTACACCTTC.

The chain recombines TRBV28 with TRBJ2-7; 7 bases align to TRBD1. CDR3 length equals 14 residues. V gave up 3 bases and J gave up 2 bases; unmatched junction bases: 4. Germline CDR1 MDHEN, CDR2 SYDVKM. CDR3 nucleotide sequence: TGTGCCAGCAGTTTCGAAGGGACAGCCTACGAGCAGTACTTC. This codes for CASSFEGTAYEQYF. The complete variable domain, with remaining parts taken from reference TRBV28 and TRBJ2-7, reads DVKVTQSSRYLVKRTGEKVFLECVQDMDHENMFWYRQDPGLGLRLIYFSYDVKMKEKGDIPEGYSVSREKKERFSLILESASTNQTSMYLCASSFEGTAYEQYFGPGTRLTVT.

This chain connects TRBV11-2 to TRBJ1-4, with D unresolved. There are 15 residues in the CDR3. The V end lost 1 base, the J end lost 2 bases, and 8 bases lay between the germline ends. CDR1 and CDR2 from the germline V gene are SGHAT and FQNNGV. DNA of the CDR3: TGTGCCAGCAGCTTAGTTGTGGGCACTAATGAAAAACTGTTTTTT. Translation: CASSLVVGTNEKLFF.

The rearrangement uses TRBV2 and TRBJ1-1; unclear D gene. V was shortened by 3 bases and J by 4 bases, with 12 bases between the two germline ends. Germline V lookup: CDR1 SNHLY, CDR2 FYNNEI. The CDR3 length is 14 residues. The CDR3 loop reads CASSEEAGGTEAFF. As DNA, the CDR3 is TGTGCCAGCAGTGAGGAGGCAGGTGGCACTGAAGCTTTCTTT.

This chain connects TRBV28 to TRBJ1-1, with 11 bases fitting TRBD1. CDR1 MDHEN and CDR2 SYDVKM come from the germline V gene. V was pared by 1 base and J by 4 bases, with 5 bases of the junction left unmatched. The CDR3 has 16 residues. CDR3 residues: CASSLFSGTGGTEAFF. The CDR3 nucleotides are TGTGCCAGCAGTTTATTCTCCGGGACAGGGGGCACTGAAGCTTTCTTT.

The genes are TRBV30 and TRBJ2-7; maybe TRBD2 (5 bases). This CDR3 has 12 amino acids. The ends were cut back, 0 bases at V and 12 bases at J, with 15 bases in the middle. Germline values: CDR1 GTSNPN, CDR2 SVGIG (reference sequence). The CDR3 region is CAWSVSGRSSYF. The CDR3 nucleotides read TGTGCCTGGAGTGTAAGCGGCAGAAGTTCGTACTTC.